The 2 T cell receptor beta chains below come from one sample, sequenced in a study of T cell responses to AZD1222 COVID-19 vaccine. The assay was immunoSEQ multiplex PCR, and TCRdb's table has in-frame clones only and misses some. The repertoire holds approximately 120,000 clones, with about 90% as singletons. The sequenced sample was peripheral blood, obtained on day 0 of AZD1222 vaccination. Receptor source: an adult in good health.

J is TRBJ1-1 and V is TRBV5-1; 8 nucleotides agree with TRBD1. The CDR3 runs to 14 residues. The V gene end was trimmed by 4 bases and the J gene end by 7 bases; junction bases not matched to a gene: 9. Per germline, CDR1 SGHRS and CDR2 YFSETQ. CDR3 sequence reads: CASSGEQGGGEAFF. The DNA for the CDR3 is TGCGCCAGCAGCGGAGAACAGGGGGGCGGTGAAGCTTTCTTT. The complete variable domain, with remaining parts taken from reference TRBV5-1 and TRBJ1-1, reads KAGVTQTPRYLIKTRGQQVTLSCSPISGHRSVSWYQQTPGQGLQFLFEYFSETQRNKGNFPGRFSGRQFSNSRSEMNVSTLELGDSALYLCASSGEQGGGEAFFGQGTRLTVV.

V usage is TRBV29-1 and J usage is TRBJ2-3, with a tentative D call TRBD2 (5 bases). CDR3 size: 14 residues. Trimming shortened V by 5 bases and J by 0 bases, and 12 bases separated the two germline ends. Germline loops: CDR1 SQVTM, CDR2 ANQGSEA. Here the CDR3 reads CSVRGGSSTDTQYF. CDR3 coding DNA: TGCAGCGTTCGAGGAGGTTCTAGCACAGATACGCAGTATTTT.